Following are 27 T cell receptor beta chains from one sample sequenced in a study of blood T cell repertoires in COVID-19. The table came from immunoSEQ multiplex PCR; TCRdb's copy has only in-frame clones and leaves some out. The sample holds over 150,000 clones, around 84% seen once. The sample taken for sequencing was peripheral blood. All receptors come from a man older than 75 with acute or convalescent COVID-19.

The gene calls are TRBV7-2 and TRBJ2-3; TRBD1 matches 7 bases. The CDR3 extends over 14 amino acids. With V trimmed by 5 bases and J by 11 bases, 13 bases remained unmatched. The germline V gene has CDR1 SGHTA and CDR2 FQGNSA. CDR3: CASSPGQPPDQQYF. The CDR3 DNA reads as TGTGCCAGCAGCCCGGGACAGCCGCCAGACCAGCAGTATTTT.

This clone was found a few times. V and J are TRBV29-1 and TRBJ1-1; 8 bases agree with TRBD1. Germline assignment: CDR1 SQVTM and CDR2 ANQGSEA. Unmatched junction bases numbered 4, after V lost 5 bases and J lost 5 bases. This CDR3 region has 12 residues. Here the CDR3 DNA reads TGCAGCGTTCTCACAGGGGGAACTGAAGCTTTCTTT. Protein: CSVLTGGTEAFF.

This chain uses TRBV27 with TRBJ2-7, with 11 bases fitting TRBD2. The ends lost 3 bases at V and 2 bases at J; junction bases unmatched: 3. CDR3 length equals 15 residues. CDR1 is MNHEY and CDR2 is SMNVEV in the germline V gene (reference sequence). Here the CDR3 reads CASSFGSGGAYEQYF. The CDR3, as DNA: TGTGCCAGCAGTTTTGGTAGCGGGGGGGCCTACGAGCAGTACTTC.

The V gene is TRBV28, the J gene TRBJ1-2; possible D gene TRBD1, 5 bases. The CDR3 is made up of 14 amino acids. Trimming shortened V by 5 bases and J by 1 base, and 11 bases separated the two germline ends. Germline V gene data show CDR1 as MDHEN and CDR2 as SYDVKM. The CDR3 is CASSPHGHNYGYTF. The CDR3 coding sequence is TGTGCCAGCAGTCCCCATGGACATAACTATGGCTACACCTTC.

This sequence joins TRBV6-5 and TRBJ1-1; possible D gene TRBD1, 6 bases. V was shortened by 8 bases and J by 1 base, with 17 bases between the two germline ends. Germline lookup yields CDR1 MNHEY and CDR2 SVGAGI. This CDR3 spans 15 amino acids. The chain's CDR3 is CASSFGDTQNTEAFF. Written as DNA, the CDR3 is TGTGCCAGCTCTTTTGGGGACACCCAGAACACTGAAGCTTTCTTT.

V gene TRBV11-3 combines with J gene TRBJ2-3; D ambiguous. The CDR3 has 15 amino acids. Germline loops: CDR1 SGHNT, CDR2 YENEEA. Trimming removed 5 bases at V and 0 bases at J, with 12 bases between. CDR3 in DNA: TGTGCCAGCAGCCGAGGTGGCCTTAGCACAGATACGCAGTATTTT. This sequence encodes CASSRGGLSTDTQYF. Filled out from reference TRBV11-3 and TRBJ2-3, the complete variable domain reads EAGVVQSPRYKIIEKKQPVAFWCNPISGHNTLYWYLQNLGQGPELLIRYENEEAVDDSQLPKDRFSAERLKGVDSTLKIQPAELGDSAVYLCASSRGGLSTDTQYFGPGTRLTVL.

The chain has TRBV5-4 and TRBJ2-3, with D possibly being TRBD1 (5 bases). CDR3 length: 15 amino acids. V was trimmed by 0 bases and J by 3 bases, leaving 11 bases between them. The germline V gene encodes CDR1 SGHNT and CDR2 YYREEE (reference sequence). The CDR3 loop is CASSLGRARTDTQYF. The DNA for the CDR3 is TGTGCCAGCAGCTTGGGCAGGGCGAGGACAGATACGCAGTATTTT.

V is TRBV11-2 and J is TRBJ1-3, with 8 bases that match TRBD1. CDR1 and CDR2 (germline): SGHAT, FQNNGV. V dropped 8 bases and J dropped 8; count of bases not matched to a gene: 17. The CDR3 length is 16 residues. CDR3 bases: TGTGCCAGCTCTCATGGGGCAGGGGGCAACAGGGACACCATATATTTT. Encoded protein: CASSHGAGGNRDTIYF.

This chain joins TRBV19 and TRBJ2-2, with D hard to call. Germline V gives CDR1 LNHDA, CDR2 SQIVND (reference sequence). Trimming pared 6 bases from V and 5 bases from J, leaving 16 bases between. The CDR3 runs to 15 residues. The CDR3 nucleotides are TGTGCCAGTAGGTTGATTCCCACAACAACCGGGGAGCTGTTTTTT. It translates to CASRLIPTTTGELFF.

There are a few counts of this clone. CDR3 coding DNA: TGCGCCAGCAGCACGGGACTAGCGGTTGACGAGACCCAGTACTTC. Translation gives CASSTGLAVDETQYF. This chain joins TRBV5-1 and TRBJ2-5; 11 bases line up with TRBD2. The CDR3 totals 15 residues. V dropped 4 bases and J dropped 5; count of bases not matched to a gene: 7. The germline V gene encodes CDR1 SGHRS and CDR2 YFSETQ.

This sequence joins TRBV5-3 and TRBJ1-1, with D unresolved. TRBV5-3 qualifies as an ORF whose function is uncertain. The CDR3 is made up of 17 amino acids. Trimming stripped 0 bases from V and 3 bases from J, with 18 bases between. The CDR3 nucleotides read TGTGCCAGAAGCTTGGATATTGGTCAGGTCACGGACACTGAAGCTTTCTTT. Its translation: CARSLDIGQVTDTEAFF.

V gene TRBV18 combines with J gene TRBJ1-5; 8 bases fit TRBD1. The CDR3 consists of 18 residues. Germline V CDR1 and CDR2: KGHSH, LQKENI. With 5 bases clipped from V and 0 bases from J, the junction kept 12 bases outside the gene matches. CDR3 protein: CASSTWTGPGYSNQPQHF. In DNA form, the CDR3 reads TGTGCCAGCTCAACCTGGACAGGGCCCGGGTATAGCAATCAGCCCCAGCATTTT.

CDR3 coding DNA: TGTGCCACTACAGGGGGCAATCAGCCCCAGCATTTT. It yields the protein CATTGGNQPQHF. V is TRBV19 and J is TRBJ1-5; 7 nucleotides agree with TRBD1. Losses at the gene ends were 10 bases for V and 2 bases for J; bases not matched to a gene: 2. Germline V CDR1 and CDR2: LNHDA, SQIVND (reference sequence). The CDR3 is 12 amino acids.

The chain has TRBV3-1 (or the pseudogene TRBV3-2) and TRBJ1-1; TRBD1 aligns across 7 bases. Germline values: CDR1 LGHDT, CDR2 YNNKEL (reference sequence). The CDR3 contains 15 residues. Unmatched junction bases numbered 10, after V lost 5 bases and J lost 4 bases. CDR3 coding DNA: TGTGCCAGCAGCTTGGCAGGGGGATCGTCCACTGAAGCTTTCTTT. The encoded protein is CASSLAGGSSTEAFF.

This chain uses TRBV2 with TRBJ2-7; unclear D gene. This CDR3 region has 14 residues. With 9 bases removed from V and 0 bases from J, the gap between germline ends came to 15 bases. Germline CDR1 SNHLY, CDR2 FYNNEI. CDR3 amino acids: CASWAGTVSYEQYF. The DNA for the CDR3 is TGTGCCAGTTGGGCCGGAACGGTCTCCTACGAGCAGTACTTC. Drawing the rest from reference TRBV2 and TRBJ2-7, the complete variable domain is EPEVTQTPSHQVTQMGQEVILRCVPISNHLYFYWYRQILGQKVEFLVSFYNNEISEKSEIFDDQFSVERPDGSNFTLKIRSTKLEDSAMYFCASWAGTVSYEQYFGPGTRLTVT.

The chain is built from TRBV3-1 (or the pseudogene TRBV3-2) and TRBJ1-1; a possible D gene is TRBD1 (5 bases). The CDR3 covers 12 residues. V shed 4 bases and J shed 5 bases, with 8 bases lying between them. Germline assignment: CDR1 LGHDT and CDR2 YNNKEL (reference sequence). In DNA form, the CDR3 reads TGTGCCAGCAGCCTGACAGTGACTGAAGCTTTCTTT. It translates to CASSLTVTEAFF.

The rearrangement links TRBV5-5 to TRBJ1-4; perhaps TRBD1 as D (6 bases). V shed 4 bases and J shed 3 bases, with 10 bases lying between them. The CDR3 has 14 amino acids. Germline values: CDR1 SGHKS, CDR2 YYEKEE (reference sequence). DNA of the CDR3: TGTGCCAGCAGCCTTTACAGGGCTAATGAAAAACTGTTTTTT. Translating it yields CASSLYRANEKLFF.

V usage is TRBV5-6 and J usage is TRBJ2-1; 9 bases map to TRBD2. The CDR3 length is 17 residues. Germline V gene data show CDR1 as SGHDT and CDR2 as YYEEEE. The ends lost 0 bases at V and 6 bases at J; junction bases unmatched: 10. The CDR3 DNA follows: TGTGCCAGCAGCTTGGCCGACGGGCGGGGGGGCCTCAATGAGCAGTTCTTC. Residues: CASSLADGRGGLNEQFF.

The chain recombines TRBV24-1 with TRBJ2-3; D gene uncertain. This CDR3 contains 14 residues. V was clipped by 4 bases and J by 0 bases, with 7 bases between them. CDR1 and CDR2 (germline): KGHDR, SFDVKD. The CDR3 nucleotides are TGTGCCACCAGTGACCCCGGGAGCACAGATACGCAGTATTTT. This sequence encodes CATSDPGSTDTQYF.

In its sample, this clone was seen once. V and J are TRBV5-4 and TRBJ1-2; 8 nucleotides agree with TRBD1. Germline V gene data show CDR1 as SGHNT and CDR2 as YYREEE (reference sequence). This CDR3 region has 16 residues. V dropped 3 bases and J dropped 2; count of bases not matched to a gene: 9. This CDR3 reads CASSSPPGQGNYGYTF. CDR3 sequence (DNA): TGTGCCAGCAGCTCGCCTCCCGGACAGGGAAACTATGGCTACACCTTC.

V gene TRBV5-1 combines with J gene TRBJ2-5, with 8 bases that match TRBD2. This CDR3 comprises 15 residues. Per germline, CDR1 SGHRS and CDR2 YFSETQ. V was pared by 4 bases and J by 5 bases, with 10 bases of the junction left unmatched. This chain's CDR3 is CASSAPGLGGETQYF. The CDR3 DNA reads TGCGCCAGCAGCGCGCCGGGACTAGGGGGGGAGACCCAGTACTTC.

The chain joins TRBV6-6 to TRBJ1-5; 7 nucleotides line up with TRBD1. The CDR3 length is 14 residues. In germline, CDR1 is MNHNY, CDR2 SVGAGI (reference sequence). V shed 5 bases and J 5 bases; nucleotides not matched to a gene: 6. The DNA for the CDR3 is TGTGCCAGCAGTCAGAACAGGGGAGATCAGCCCCAGCATTTT. Residues: CASSQNRGDQPQHF.

This sequence joins TRBV5-1 and TRBJ1-5; 9 positions match TRBD1. The junction had 6 bases not matched to a gene; V was cut back by 4 bases and J by 7 bases. Germline-derived CDR1 and CDR2 are SGHRS and YFSETQ. The CDR3 contains 14 residues. In DNA, the CDR3 is TGCGCCAGCAGCGAGGGACAGGGTAGACAGCCCCAGCATTTT. It codes for CASSEGQGRQPQHF.

V usage is TRBV30 and J usage is TRBJ1-3; TRBD1 aligns across 8 bases. Per the germline V gene, CDR1 is GTSNPN and CDR2 is SVGIG (reference sequence). The CDR3 covers 15 residues. Trimming at V came to 1 base and at J to 1 base, leaving 3 bases not matched to a gene. The CDR3, as DNA: TGTGCCTGGAGTGCCGACAGGGGATCTGGAAACACCATATATTTT. It codes for CAWSADRGSGNTIYF.

This clone was picked up a small number of times. This chain links TRBV4-2 with TRBJ2-2; tentatively, D is TRBD1 (5 bases). From germline, CDR1 is LGHNA and CDR2 YNFKEQ. CDR3 length equals 17 residues. V was clipped by 0 bases and J by 1 base, with 12 bases between them. CDR3 bases: TGTGCCAGCAGCCAAGATTTAAGGACACTGAACACCGGGGAGCTGTTTTTT. Its protein product is CASSQDLRTLNTGELFF.

The chain employs TRBV11-3 and TRBJ1-1; D is perhaps TRBD1 (5 bases). Between the trimmed V and J ends, which lost 6 bases and 4 bases, there was a span of 12 bases. There are 13 residues in the CDR3. Germline assignment: CDR1 SGHNT and CDR2 YENEEA. The CDR3 sequence is CASSPAGGTEAFF. DNA of the CDR3: TGTGCCAGCAGTCCCGCGGGGGGCACTGAAGCTTTCTTT.

The J gene is TRBJ1-1, the V gene TRBV7-9; D uncertain. The CDR3 has 14 residues. Germline CDR1 is SEHNR and CDR2 is FQNEAQ (reference sequence). Trimming cost V 1 base and J 5 bases, with 11 bases left between them. CDR3 amino acids: CASSLGAVRTEAFF. The CDR3 DNA follows: TGTGCCAGCAGCTTAGGGGCAGTGAGAACTGAAGCTTTCTTT.